This is a list of T cell receptor beta chains from one sample in a study of blood T cell repertoires in COVID-19. Clones were read by immunoSEQ multiplex PCR, and TCRdb kept only the in-frame ones, dropping some. The profile shows some 100,000 clones, approximately 91% of them singletons. Sequences were obtained from peripheral blood. These receptor sequences come from a man in his sixties with acute or convalescent COVID-19. Each CDR3 is given with its conserved first and last residue. The order of the fields is clone size, V gene, J gene, D gene, CDR3 DNA, CDR3 protein. The D gene is left open where the match is weak. A row's size may be missing; if present it is once, few, many or a size class.

.	TRBV9	TRBJ1-3	TRBD1	TGTGCCAGCAGCCCCCGAGGGACAGACCTCGGTTACTCTGGAAACACCATATATTTT	CASSPRGTDLGYSGNTIYF
.	TRBV29-1	TRBJ2-7	TRBD2	TGCAGCGTGTCAACTAGCGGCTCCTACGAGCAGTACTTC	CSVSTSGSYEQYF
once	TRBV19	TRBJ1-1	.	TGTGCCAGTAGTGATTCGACAGAGAAAGCTTTCTTT	CASSDSTEKAFF
once	TRBV5-1	TRBJ2-3	.	TGCGCCAGCAGCTTGGGGGGAGTAGCGAGCACAGATACGCAGTATTTT	CASSLGGVASTDTQYF
once	TRBV2	TRBJ1-3	TRBD1	TGTGCCAGCAGTATCGACAGGGGGACTGGAAACACCATATATTTT	CASSIDRGTGNTIYF
few	TRBV18	TRBJ1-4	.	TGTGCCAGCTCATCCAGATTAGGAGGCAGCAATAATGAAAAACTGTTTTTT	CASSSRLGGSNNEKLFF
.	TRBV6-5	TRBJ2-7	TRBD2	TGTGCCAGCAGTCTAGCGGGAGGGAACCACGAGCAGTACTTC	CASSLAGGNHEQYF
.	TRBV28	TRBJ1-1	.	TGTGCCAGCAGTTTAGGGGGCCCGAACACTGAAGCTTTCTTT	CASSLGGPNTEAFF
.	TRBV7-3	TRBJ2-3	TRBD2	TGTGCCAGCAGCCCCGGGACTAGCGGGATGGTGGTTAGCCCCGCAGATACGCAGTATTTT	CASSPGTSGMVVSPADTQYF
.	TRBV12-5	TRBJ2-1	TRBD2	TGTGCTAGTGGTCCGGGAGTAGCGGGAGAGGATGAGCAGTTCTTC	CASGPGVAGEDEQFF
.	TRBV28	TRBJ1-4	.	TGTGCCAGCAGCTCTCCCGGAGCCCGAAAACTGTTTTTT	CASSSPGARKLFF
.	TRBV27	TRBJ2-3	.	TGTGCCAGCAGTCAAGGCGTCGGCGGGGGCACAGATACGCAGTATTTT	CASSQGVGGGTDTQYF
.	TRBV6-1	TRBJ1-6	.	TGTGCCAGCAGTGAAGCAGACTCCAATTCACCCCTCCACTTT	CASSEADSNSPLHF
.	TRBV24-1	TRBJ2-5	TRBD1	TGTGCCACCAGTGACGGGGACAGGGTAGGACGGGAGACCCAGTACTTC	CATSDGDRVGRETQYF
.	TRBV27	TRBJ1-6	TRBD1	TGTGCCAGCAGCCCTGGACAGGGGGCACGAAAATCACCCCTCCACTTT	CASSPGQGARKSPLHF
.	TRBV6-5	TRBJ1-2	.	TGTGCCAGCCGTCAACAGGGCAGGCTGCTCTATGGCTACACCTTC	CASRQQGRLLYGYTF
.	TRBV28	TRBJ1-3	.	TGTGCCAGCAGTTTGCAAGGGGCCGGTGGAAACACCATATATTTT	CASSLQGAGGNTIYF
.	TRBV18	TRBJ2-2	.	TGTGCCAGCTCACCAGGGAGAGACACCGGGGAGCTGTTTTTT	CASSPGRDTGELFF
many	TRBV24-1	TRBJ1-5	.	TGTGCCACCAGTGATTCCAGGGTTGGGGACAATCAGCCCCAGCATTTT	CATSDSRVGDNQPQHF
.	TRBV15	TRBJ2-5	.	TGTGCCACCAGCAGAGATCGGGGATCTTCGGAGACCCAGTACTTC	CATSRDRGSSETQYF
.	TRBV11-1	TRBJ2-3	.	TGTGCCAGCAGCTTAGTAGCGCGGGCAGATACGCAGTATTTT	CASSLVARADTQYF
.	TRBV10-2	TRBJ2-3	.	TGCGCCAGCAAGGCGACAGAACAATCCACAGATACGCAGTATTTT	CASKATEQSTDTQYF
.	TRBV2	TRBJ1-6	.	TGTGCCAGCAGTGAGGTCGAGGCGGACACCCTCCACTTT	CASSEVEADTLHF
.	TRBV19	TRBJ1-1	.	TGTGCCAGTAGTGAGGGGGTGAACACTGAAGCTTTCTTT	CASSEGVNTEAFF
.	TRBV5-1	TRBJ2-3	.	TGCGCCAGCAGCTCAACAGCGGGCAGCACAGATACGCAGTATTTT	CASSSTAGSTDTQYF
once	TRBV11-2	TRBJ2-7	.	TGTGCCAGCAGCCTGAGGACAGCCTCCTACGAGCAGTACTTC	CASSLRTASYEQYF
.	TRBV6-5	TRBJ1-2	.	TGTGCCAGCGGCGGGGGCGCTAACTATGGCTACACCTTC	CASGGGANYGYTF
.	TRBV27	TRBJ2-7	.	TGTGCCAGCAGCCTACCTGCCGGGACTCACCACTACGAGCAGTACTTC	CASSLPAGTHHYEQYF
.	TRBV30	TRBJ2-1	.	TGTGCCTGCCCAGCTATAGGGGGAAATGAGCAGTTCTTC	CACPAIGGNEQFF
.	TRBV5-1	TRBJ2-3	TRBD2	TGCGCCAGCAGCTTGGATCCTGGAGCGGGAGTGGCAGATACGCAGTATTTT	CASSLDPGAGVADTQYF
.	TRBV7-2	TRBJ1-5	TRBD1	TGTGCCAGCAGCTTGACAGGGAGTCAGCCCCAGCATTTT	CASSLTGSQPQHF
.	TRBV5-1	TRBJ2-5	.	TGCGCCAGCAGCTTCTCGGGGGAAGAGACCCAGTACTTC	CASSFSGEETQYF
.	TRBV3-1/TRBV3-2	TRBJ2-5	.	TGTGCCAGCAGCCAAGGGATAGCGCAAGAGACCCAGTACTTC	CASSQGIAQETQYF